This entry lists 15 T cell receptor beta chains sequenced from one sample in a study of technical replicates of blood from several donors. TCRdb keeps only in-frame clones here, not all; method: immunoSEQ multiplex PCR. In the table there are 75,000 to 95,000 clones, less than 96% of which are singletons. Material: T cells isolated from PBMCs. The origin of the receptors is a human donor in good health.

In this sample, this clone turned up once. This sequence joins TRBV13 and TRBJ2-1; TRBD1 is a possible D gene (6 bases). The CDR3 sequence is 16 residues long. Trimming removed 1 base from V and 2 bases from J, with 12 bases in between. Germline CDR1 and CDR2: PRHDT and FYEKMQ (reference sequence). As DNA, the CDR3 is TGTGCCAGCAGCTTAGAAACAGGGCCCACCTACAATGAGCAGTTCTTC. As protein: CASSLETGPTYNEQFF.

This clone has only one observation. The CDR3 here is CASGQGSPTDTQYF. The CDR3 DNA follows: TGTGCCAGCGGTCAGGGGTCACCCACAGATACGCAGTATTTT. The rearrangement uses TRBV6-1 and TRBJ2-3; D is possibly TRBD1 (6 bases). Germline values: CDR1 MNHNS, CDR2 SASEGT. V dropped 8 bases and J dropped 2 bases, with 14 bases sitting between them. The CDR3 runs 14 residues.

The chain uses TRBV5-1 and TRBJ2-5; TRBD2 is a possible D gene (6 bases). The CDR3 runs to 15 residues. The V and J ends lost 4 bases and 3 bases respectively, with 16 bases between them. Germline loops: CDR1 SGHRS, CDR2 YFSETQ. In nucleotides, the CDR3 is TGCGCCAGCAGCCCCTTCTCTGGAGGGGAAGAGACCCAGTACTTC. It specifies CASSPFSGGEETQYF.

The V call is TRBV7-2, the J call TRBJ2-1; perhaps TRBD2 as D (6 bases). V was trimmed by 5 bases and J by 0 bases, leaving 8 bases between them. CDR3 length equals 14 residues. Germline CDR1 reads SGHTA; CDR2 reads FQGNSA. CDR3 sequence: CASSRTTSYNEQFF. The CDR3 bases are TGTGCCAGCAGCCGGACTACCTCCTACAATGAGCAGTTCTTC.

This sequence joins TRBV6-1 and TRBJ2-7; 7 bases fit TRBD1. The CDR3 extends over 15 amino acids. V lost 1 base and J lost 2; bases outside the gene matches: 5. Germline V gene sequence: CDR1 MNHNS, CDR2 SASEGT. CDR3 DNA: TGTGCCAGCAGTGAAGGGCAGGGGGTTACCTACGAGCAGTACTTC. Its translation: CASSEGQGVTYEQYF.

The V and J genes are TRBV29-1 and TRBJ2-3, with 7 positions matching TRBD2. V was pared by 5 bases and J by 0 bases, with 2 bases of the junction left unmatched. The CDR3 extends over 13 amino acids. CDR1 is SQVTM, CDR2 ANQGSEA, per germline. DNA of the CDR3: TGCAGCGTTCCCGGGGGGAGCACAGATACGCAGTATTTT. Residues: CSVPGGSTDTQYF.

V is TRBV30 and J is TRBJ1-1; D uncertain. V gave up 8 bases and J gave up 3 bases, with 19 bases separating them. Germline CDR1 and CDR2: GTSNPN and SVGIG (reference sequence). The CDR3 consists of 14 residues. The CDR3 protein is CARTGGNSYTEAFF. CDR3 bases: TGTGCCAGGACCGGAGGAAATAGTTACACTGAAGCTTTCTTT.

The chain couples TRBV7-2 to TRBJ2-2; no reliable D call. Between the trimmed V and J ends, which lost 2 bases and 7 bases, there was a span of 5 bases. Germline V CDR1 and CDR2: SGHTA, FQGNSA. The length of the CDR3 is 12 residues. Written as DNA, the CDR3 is TGTGCCAGCAGCTTATCCGTCGGGGAGCTGTTTTTT. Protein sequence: CASSLSVGELFF. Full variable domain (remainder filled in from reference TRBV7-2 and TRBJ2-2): GAGVSQSPSNKVTEKGKDVELRCDPISGHTALYWYRQSLGQGLEFLIYFQGNSAPDKSGLPSDRFSAERTGGSVSTLTIQRTQQEDSAVYLCASSLSVGELFFGEGSRLTVL.

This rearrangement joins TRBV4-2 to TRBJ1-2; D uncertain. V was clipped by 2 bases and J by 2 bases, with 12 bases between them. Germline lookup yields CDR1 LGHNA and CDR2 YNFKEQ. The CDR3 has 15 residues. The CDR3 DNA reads TGTGCCAGCAGCCAATCGGCGGATCTAAACTATGGCTACACCTTC. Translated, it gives CASSQSADLNYGYTF.

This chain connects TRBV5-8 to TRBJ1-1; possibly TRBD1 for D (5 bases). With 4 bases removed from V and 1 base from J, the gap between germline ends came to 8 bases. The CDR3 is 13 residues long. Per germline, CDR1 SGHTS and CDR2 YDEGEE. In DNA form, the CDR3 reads TGTGCCAGCAGCCCCCAGGGGAACACTGAAGCTTTCTTT. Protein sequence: CASSPQGNTEAFF.

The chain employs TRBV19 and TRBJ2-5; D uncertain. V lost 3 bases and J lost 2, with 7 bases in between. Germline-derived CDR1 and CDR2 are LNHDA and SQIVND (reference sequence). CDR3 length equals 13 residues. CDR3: CASSIQKQETQYF. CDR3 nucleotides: TGTGCCAGTAGTATCCAGAAACAAGAGACCCAGTACTTC.

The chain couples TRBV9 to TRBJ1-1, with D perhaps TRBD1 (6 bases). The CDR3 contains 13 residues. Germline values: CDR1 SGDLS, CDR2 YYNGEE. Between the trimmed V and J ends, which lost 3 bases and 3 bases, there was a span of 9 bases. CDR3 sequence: CASSDNRDTEAFF. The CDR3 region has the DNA TGTGCCAGCAGCGATAACAGGGACACTGAAGCTTTCTTT.

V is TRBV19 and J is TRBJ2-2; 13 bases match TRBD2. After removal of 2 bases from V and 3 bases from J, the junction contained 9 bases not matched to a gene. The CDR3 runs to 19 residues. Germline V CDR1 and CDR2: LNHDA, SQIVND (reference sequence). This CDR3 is CASSIFRGLAGDDTGELFF. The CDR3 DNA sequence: TGTGCCAGTAGTATATTTAGAGGACTAGCGGGAGATGACACCGGGGAGCTGTTTTTT. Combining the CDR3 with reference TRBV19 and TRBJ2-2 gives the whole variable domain DGGITQSPKYLFRKEGQNVTLSCEQNLNHDAMYWYRQDPGQGLRLIYYSQIVNDFQKGDIAEGYSVSREKKESFPLTVTSAQKNPTAFYLCASSIFRGLAGDDTGELFFGEGSRLTVL.

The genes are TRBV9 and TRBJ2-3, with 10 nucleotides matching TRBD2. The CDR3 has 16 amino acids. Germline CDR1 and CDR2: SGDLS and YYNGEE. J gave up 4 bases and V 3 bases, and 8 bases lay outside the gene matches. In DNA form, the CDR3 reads TGTGCCAGCAGCGCGAGGGTTCTAGCGGGAGCAGATACGCAGTATTTT. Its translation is CASSARVLAGADTQYF. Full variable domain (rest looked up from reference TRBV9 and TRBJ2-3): DSGVTQTPKHLITATGQRVTLRCSPRSGDLSVYWYQQSLDQGLQFLIQYYNGEERAKGNILERFSAQQFPDLHSELNLSSLELGDSALYFCASSARVLAGADTQYFGPGTRLTVL.

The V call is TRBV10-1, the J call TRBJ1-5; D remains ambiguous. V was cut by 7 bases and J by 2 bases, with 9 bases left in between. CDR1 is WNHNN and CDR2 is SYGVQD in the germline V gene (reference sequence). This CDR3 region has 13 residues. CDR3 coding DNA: TGCGCCAGCAACGAGCAAGGCAATCAGCCCCAGCATTTT. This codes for CASNEQGNQPQHF.